This T cell receptor beta chain was profiled in a study of regulatory T cells in long-lasting Graves disease. Whole-study findings and limits: It was in persistent disease that TRBV28, TRBJ1-2 and TRBJ2-5 were favored.

CDR1 is KGHSH, CDR2 LQKENI, per germline. V lost 4 bases and J lost 5, with 9 bases in between. The CDR3 has 13 amino acids. This clonotype has a count of ten or more. Antigen unknown. Investigators prepared the TCR beta libraries by applying iRepertoire HTBI primers and Arm-PCR of CDR3 regions. Authors' analysis steps: Throughout the samples, researchers identified 55 to 65 TRBV and approximately 15 TRBJ segments. TCRdb processed the multiplex PCR reads anew with MiXCR; each CDR3 protein has one entry. TCRdb's processing, not the study's, gives the V and J calls here. The sample gives about 470,000 distinct CDR3 sequences, just under 15% of which show up once; roughly a sixth is in the top ten. Noted time point: newly diagnosed GD, antithyroid drugs for less than 3 months. The TCR library used RNA extracted from PBMCs. An endocrinology unit in Xi'an, China, supplied the patients. This same sample was also part of a study on T cells in Graves' hyperthyroidism and ophthalmopathy. From that second work: A median 6.5 months before onset, the model predicted ophthalmopathy.

The chain is built from TRBV18 and TRBJ1-5; D possibly corresponds to TRBD1 (6 bases). The specimen comprised peripheral blood mononuclear cells (PBMCs), sampled at new diagnosis, from a patient treated with antithyroid drugs. The source of this sequence is a woman aged 25 to 39 with Graves disease. The CDR3 DNA reads TGTGCCAGCTCACTGGGGGCCGATCAGCCCCAGCATTTT. This sequence encodes CASSLGADQPQHF.